This T cell receptor beta chain emerged from a study of T cell repertoires in cytomegalovirus infection (dated by TCRdb to the late 2010s). Turning to the overall study: The HLA type of each donor mattered for the analysis, because public TCR beta signatures pointed to carriage of CMV infection along with the matching HLA type.

Comments on this clonotype: Its cognate antigen has yet to be identified. Base-call qualities are not available, and no considerably larger clone is one nucleotide away.

What the work shows at the level of the full study, not this receptor alone: In both this cohort and an independent cohort of 350 to 400 donors, the cumulative frequency of public TCR beta family members distinguished carriers of CMV infection plus the relevant HLA type. The ex vivo response was dominated by HLA-C-restricted CMV-specific TCR beta clonotypes, which also provided the single most frequent clonotype in two of eight donors.

The sample was run on an Illumina HiSeq 1500. Through fastp at Q25 and MiXCR, TCRdb rebuilt clones from the public reads, retaining in-frame beta chains. Duplicate CDR3 protein sequences are folded into a single record with the most common DNA and genes. The sample table shows 740,000 or so distinct CDR3 sequences, and less than 40% are seen once. Around 2.6% of the sample goes to the ten largest clones. The specimen was PBMCs. This receptor was identified in a human donor in good health (CMV status not recorded). Some clones in this sample may be carry-over from other donors' samples.

This receptor carries the CDR3 CASSWGGNPAPSSYNSPLHF. The DNA sequence follows: TGCGCCAGCAGCTGGGGGGGGAACCCTGCCCCAAGCTCCTATAATTCACCCCTCCACTTT. The rearranged segments are TRBV5-1 and TRBJ1-6; matching of 5 bases hints at TRBD1 as the D gene. Trimming takes 3 bases from V and 0 bases from J, and the germline ends sit 22 bases apart. CDR1 is given as SGHRS and CDR2 as YFSETQ, both from the germline V gene. The CDR3 holds 20 amino acids from the cysteine to the phenylalanine. The kept DNA is CDR3 alone, 60 bases in frame from the first base.